Each of the 4 T cell receptor beta chains below was sequenced from the same sample in a study of T cell clones after liver transplantation. Sequenced by immunoSEQ multiplex PCR; TCRdb stores in-frame clones only, minus some. The data hold more than 95,000 clones, with approximately 78% observed a single time. The sample consisted of CD4+ T cells from blood, taken before liver transplant. The source of these receptors is a human donor who received a liver transplant.

The chain is built from TRBV27 and TRBJ1-2; 12 nucleotides match TRBD1. J was trimmed by 4 bases and V by 2 bases; bases with no gene match: 8. CDR1 and CDR2 (germline): MNHEY, SMNVEV (reference sequence). The CDR3 runs 17 residues. CDR3 region: CASSLRDRGRGGYGYTF. CDR3 nucleotide sequence: TGTGCCAGCAGTTTAAGGGACAGGGGGCGCGGGGGCTATGGCTACACCTTC.

The chain employs TRBV5-1 and TRBJ1-1; 7 bases match TRBD1. Germline assignment: CDR1 SGHRS and CDR2 YFSETQ. The CDR3 totals 14 residues. V shed 4 bases and J 3 bases; nucleotides not matched to a gene: 6. The CDR3 DNA follows: TGCGCCAGCAGCCCGACAGGGACCTACACTGAAGCTTTCTTT. This encodes CASSPTGTYTEAFF.

This chain connects TRBV29-1 to TRBJ1-1; D may be TRBD1 (5 bases). This CDR3 region has 13 residues. Deletions cut 4 bases from V and 2 bases from J, with 11 bases between. In germline, CDR1 is SQVTM, CDR2 ANQGSEA. CDR3 amino acids: CSVVGLSNTEAFF. In DNA form, the CDR3 reads TGCAGCGTTGTGGGACTCTCAAACACTGAAGCTTTCTTT.

The chain recombines TRBV6-5 with TRBJ2-3; 8 positions match TRBD2. The CDR3 runs 15 residues. V lost 9 bases and J lost 0; bases outside the gene matches: 8. Germline values: CDR1 MNHEY, CDR2 SVGAGI. The DNA for the CDR3 is TGTGCCAGTTCCTCCCCTAGCGGGAGCACAGATACGCAGTATTTT. Protein sequence: CASSSPSGSTDTQYF.